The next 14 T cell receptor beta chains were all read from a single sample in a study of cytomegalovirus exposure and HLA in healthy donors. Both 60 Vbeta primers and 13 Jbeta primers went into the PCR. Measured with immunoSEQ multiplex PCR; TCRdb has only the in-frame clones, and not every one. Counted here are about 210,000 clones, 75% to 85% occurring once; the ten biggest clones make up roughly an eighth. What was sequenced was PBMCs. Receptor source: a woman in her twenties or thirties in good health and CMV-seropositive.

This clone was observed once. The DNA of the CDR3 is TGCAGCGTTGAAGTTGGGACATTGAACACTGAAGCTTTCTTT. It yields the protein CSVEVGTLNTEAFF. The chain uses TRBV29-1 and TRBJ1-1, with D perhaps matching TRBD1 (6 bases). In germline, CDR1 is SQVTM, CDR2 ANQGSEA. The CDR3 contains 14 residues. V was clipped by 1 base and J by 0 bases, with 9 bases between them.

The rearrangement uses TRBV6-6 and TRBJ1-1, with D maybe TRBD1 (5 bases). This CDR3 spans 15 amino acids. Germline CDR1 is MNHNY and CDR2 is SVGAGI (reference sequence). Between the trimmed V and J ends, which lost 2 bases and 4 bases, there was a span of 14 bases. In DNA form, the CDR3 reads TGTGCCAGCAGTTACGCAGGGAACGGTCCCACTGAAGCTTTCTTT. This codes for CASSYAGNGPTEAFF.

CDR3: CAWTRKSSTDTQYF. The DNA of the CDR3 is TGTGCCTGGACCAGAAAGTCTAGCACAGATACGCAGTATTTT. The chain joins TRBV30 to TRBJ2-3; D uncertain. Germline-derived CDR1 and CDR2 are GTSNPN and SVGIG (reference sequence). The V end was cut by 4 bases, the J end by 0 bases, with 11 bases between. There are 14 residues in the CDR3.

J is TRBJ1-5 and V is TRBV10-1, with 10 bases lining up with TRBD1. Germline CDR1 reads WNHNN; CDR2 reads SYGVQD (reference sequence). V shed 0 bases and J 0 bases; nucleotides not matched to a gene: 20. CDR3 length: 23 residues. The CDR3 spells CASSESIDGRDRGPRYSNQPQHF. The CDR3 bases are TGCGCCAGCAGTGAGTCGATAGACGGCCGGGACAGGGGACCTCGATATAGCAATCAGCCCCAGCATTTT.

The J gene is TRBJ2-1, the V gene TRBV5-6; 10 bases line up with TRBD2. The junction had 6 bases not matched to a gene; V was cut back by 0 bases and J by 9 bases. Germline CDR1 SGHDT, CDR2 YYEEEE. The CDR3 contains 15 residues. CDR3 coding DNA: TGTGCCAGCAGCTTGGAGCTAGCGGGGGCTGGTGAGCAGTTCTTC. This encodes CASSLELAGAGEQFF.

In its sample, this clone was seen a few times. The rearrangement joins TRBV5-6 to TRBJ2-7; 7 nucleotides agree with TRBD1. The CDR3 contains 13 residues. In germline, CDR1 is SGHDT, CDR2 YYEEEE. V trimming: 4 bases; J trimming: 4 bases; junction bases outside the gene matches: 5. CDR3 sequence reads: CASSRDRLYEQYF. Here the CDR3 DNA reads TGTGCCAGCAGCCGGGACAGACTATACGAGCAGTACTTC.

CDR3 DNA: TGTGCCAGCACCCTCACTGAAGCTTTCTTT. Its protein is CASTLTEAFF. The gene calls are TRBV12-1 and TRBJ1-1. TRBV12-1 is given as a pseudogene. The CDR3 runs 10 residues.

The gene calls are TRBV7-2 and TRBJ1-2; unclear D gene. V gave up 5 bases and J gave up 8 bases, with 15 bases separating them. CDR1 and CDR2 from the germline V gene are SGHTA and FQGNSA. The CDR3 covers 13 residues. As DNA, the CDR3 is TGTGCCAGCAGCCCCAGCCCGGGAGGGGGCTACACCTTC. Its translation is CASSPSPGGGYTF. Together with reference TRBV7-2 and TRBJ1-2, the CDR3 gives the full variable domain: GAGVSQSPSNKVTEKGKDVELRCDPISGHTALYWYRQSLGQGLEFLIYFQGNSAPDKSGLPSDRFSAERTGGSVSTLTIQRTQQEDSAVYLCASSPSPGGGYTFGSGTRLTVV.

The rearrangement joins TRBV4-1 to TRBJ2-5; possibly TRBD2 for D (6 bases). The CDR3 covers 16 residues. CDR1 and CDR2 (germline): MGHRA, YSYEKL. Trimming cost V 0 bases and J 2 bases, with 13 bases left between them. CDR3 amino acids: CASSQDASGPQETQYF. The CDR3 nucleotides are TGCGCCAGCAGCCAAGATGCGAGCGGGCCTCAAGAGACCCAGTACTTC.

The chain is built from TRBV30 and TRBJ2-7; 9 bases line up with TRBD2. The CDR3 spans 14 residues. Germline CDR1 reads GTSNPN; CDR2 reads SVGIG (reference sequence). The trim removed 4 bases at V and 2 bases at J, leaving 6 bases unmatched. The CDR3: CAWMGAGGPYEQYF. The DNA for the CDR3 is TGTGCCTGGATGGGAGCGGGAGGACCCTACGAGCAGTACTTC. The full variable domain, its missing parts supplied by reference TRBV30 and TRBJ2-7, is SQTIHQWPATLVQPVGSPLSLECTVEGTSNPNLYWYRQAAGRGLQLLFYSVGIGQISSEVPQNLSASRPQDRQFILSSKKLLLSDSGFYLCAWMGAGGPYEQYFGPGTRLTVT.

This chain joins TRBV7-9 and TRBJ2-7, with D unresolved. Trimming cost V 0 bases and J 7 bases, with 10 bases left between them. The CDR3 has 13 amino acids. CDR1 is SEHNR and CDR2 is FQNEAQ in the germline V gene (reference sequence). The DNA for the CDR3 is TGTGCCAGCAGCTTAGCGCACGGTGAGGAGCAGTACTTC. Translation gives CASSLAHGEEQYF.

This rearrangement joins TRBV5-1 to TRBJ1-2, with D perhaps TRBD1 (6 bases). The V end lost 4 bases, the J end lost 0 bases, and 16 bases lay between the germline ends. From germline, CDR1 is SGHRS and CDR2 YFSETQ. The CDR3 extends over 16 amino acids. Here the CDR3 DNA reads TGCGCCAGCAGCCCCACCCCCAGGGGAGCTAACTATGGCTACACCTTC. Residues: CASSPTPRGANYGYTF.

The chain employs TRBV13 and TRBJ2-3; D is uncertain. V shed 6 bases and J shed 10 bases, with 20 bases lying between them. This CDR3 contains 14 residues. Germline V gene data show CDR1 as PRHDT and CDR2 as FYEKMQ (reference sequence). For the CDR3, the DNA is TGTGCCAGCAGGTCTTACTCTCCCGGTCAGGCGCAGTATTTT. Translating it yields CASRSYSPGQAQYF.

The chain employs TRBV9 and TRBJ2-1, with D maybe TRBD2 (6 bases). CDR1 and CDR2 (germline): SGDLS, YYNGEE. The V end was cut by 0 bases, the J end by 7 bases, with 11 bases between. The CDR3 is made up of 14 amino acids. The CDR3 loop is CASSVAWGVNEQFF. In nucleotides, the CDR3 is TGTGCCAGCAGCGTAGCGTGGGGGGTTAATGAGCAGTTCTTC.